Below are 20 T cell receptor beta chains sequenced from a single sample in a study of T-cell memory formation after mild COVID-19. TCRdb re-derived calls from the 5' RACE reads in MiXCR, one entry per CDR3 protein. The sample records roughly 410,000 distinct CDR3 sequences, 24% being singletons. The sequenced sample was PBMCs or a T cell subset sorted from them (not recorded which). Receptor source: an adult woman who had mild COVID-19 (a few samples of this study predate the infection). Cell type and time point are not known.

The genes are TRBV6-1 and TRBJ1-2, with 8 bases matching TRBD1. Germline CDR1 MNHNS, CDR2 SASEGT. V was pared by 3 bases and J by 5 bases, with 5 bases of the junction left unmatched. CDR3 length equals 14 residues. CDR3 residues: CASSDGTGLYGYTF. As DNA, the CDR3 is TGTGCCAGCAGTGATGGGACAGGCCTATATGGCTACACCTTC.

Ten or more counts support this clonotype. This rearrangement joins TRBV29-1 to TRBJ1-2; D is unclear. The V gene's germline CDR1 is SQVTM and CDR2 ANQGSEA. V shed 6 bases and J shed 8 bases, with 19 bases lying between them. CDR3 size: 13 residues. The CDR3, as DNA: TGCAGCGTGGGAGGGCCACCCAGGAGCGGCTACACCTTC. Protein product: CSVGGPPRSGYTF.

This chain uses TRBV6-2 or TRBV6-3 with TRBJ2-1; 7 nucleotides line up with TRBD2. Germline values: CDR1 MNHEY, CDR2 SVGEGT. With 2 bases clipped from V and 6 bases from J, the junction kept 7 bases outside the gene matches. There are 15 residues in the CDR3. CDR3 bases: TGTGCCAGCAGTTACGAAGGACTAGACACCAATGAGCAGTTCTTC. As protein: CASSYEGLDTNEQFF.

The genes are TRBV4-1 and TRBJ2-3; TRBD2 matches 9 bases. Trimming removed 1 base from V and 0 bases from J; junction bases left unmatched: 5. The CDR3 contains 17 residues. CDR1 MGHRA and CDR2 YSYEKL come from the germline V gene. The CDR3, as DNA: TGCGCCAGCAGCCAAGCCCAGCGGGGGGCAAGCACAGATACGCAGTATTTT. This codes for CASSQAQRGASTDTQYF.

There are a few counts of this clonotype. The CDR3 nucleotides are TGCAGTGCTAGAACCCTTAGGACTGTCAGCTCTGGAAACACCATATATTTT. Residues: CSARTLRTVSSGNTIYF. This chain links TRBV20-1 with TRBJ1-3; D unclear. Between the trimmed V and J ends, which lost 2 bases and 0 bases, there was a span of 17 bases. The CDR3 has 17 residues. Germline V gives CDR1 DFQATT, CDR2 SNEGSKA (reference sequence).

This clonotype was seen a few times. The chain couples TRBV12-3 or TRBV12-4 to TRBJ2-6; D is undetermined. V lost 5 bases, J lost 0 bases, and 8 bases lay in between. The CDR3 is 15 amino acids. CDR3 DNA: TGTGCCAGCAGTCTTCGTGACTCTGGGGCCAACGTCCTGACTTTC. Amino acids: CASSLRDSGANVLTF.

The chain couples TRBV12-3 or TRBV12-4 to TRBJ2-1; the D call may be TRBD1 or TRBD2 (5 bases each). The CDR3 is 11 residues long. V lost 5 bases and J lost 12, with 11 bases in between. The CDR3 reads CASSRGSGQFF. Written as DNA, the CDR3 is TGTGCCAGCAGTCGGGGCTCGGGGCAGTTCTTC.

This clonotype was observed a few times. This chain links TRBV20-1 with TRBJ2-3, with 7 bases that match TRBD1. The CDR3 spans 14 residues. Germline V lookup: CDR1 DFQATT, CDR2 SNEGSKA (reference sequence). J gave up 2 bases and V 6 bases, and 8 bases lay outside the gene matches. CDR3 sequence: CSARGTDPTDTQYF. CDR3 coding DNA: TGCAGTGCCCGTGGGACAGACCCCACAGATACGCAGTATTTT.

This clonotype was found a few times. J is TRBJ2-1 and V is TRBV5-1; tentatively, D is TRBD1 (5 bases). In germline, CDR1 is SGHRS, CDR2 YFSETQ. V gave up 0 bases and J gave up 12 bases, with 13 bases separating them. CDR3 length: 13 amino acids. The CDR3 DNA reads TGCGCCAGCAGCTTGGGACAGTCAACGGGGCAGTTCTTC. This gives the protein CASSLGQSTGQFF.

This clonotype has a handful of counts. The chain joins TRBV15 to TRBJ1-1, with D tentatively TRBD1 (5 bases). CDR1 is LNHNV and CDR2 is YYDKDF in the germline V gene (reference sequence). The V and J ends lost 0 bases and 11 bases respectively, with 16 bases between them. CDR3 length: 14 residues. CDR3 nucleotides: TGTGCCACCAGCAGAGATCAGGGTCCCGAAGTGGCTTTCTTT. Encoded protein: CATSRDQGPEVAFF.

This chain connects TRBV5-1 to TRBJ1-6; D is unresolved. The CDR3 consists of 16 residues. Germline V gives CDR1 SGHRS, CDR2 YFSETQ. V was cut by 0 bases and J by 5 bases, with 12 bases left in between. This chain's CDR3 is CASSLGPDRDNSPLHF. The CDR3 nucleotides are TGCGCCAGCAGCTTGGGCCCGGACCGCGATAATTCACCCCTCCACTTT.

This chain connects TRBV24-1 to TRBJ1-5; D ambiguous. V was trimmed by 4 bases and J by 4 bases, leaving 16 bases between them. From germline, CDR1 is KGHDR and CDR2 SFDVKD. This CDR3 contains 16 residues. The CDR3 here is CATSDRTGSRNQPQHF. In DNA, the CDR3 is TGTGCCACCAGTGACCGGACTGGGTCAAGGAATCAGCCCCAGCATTTT.

This clonotype was detected a few times. The chain joins TRBV7-6 to TRBJ2-5; TRBD2 matches at 7 bases. This CDR3 has 16 residues. The V gene's germline CDR1 is SGHVS and CDR2 FNYEAQ. V lost 2 bases to trimming and J lost 4 bases; unmatched junction nucleotides: 10. The CDR3 region has the DNA TGTGCCAGCAGCTTACCCGGGAGGATAGGGGCAGAGACCCAGTACTTC. Protein sequence: CASSLPGRIGAETQYF. The variable domain in full, completed from reference TRBV7-6 and TRBJ2-5, reads GAGVSQSPRYKVTKRGQDVALRCDPISGHVSLYWYRQALGQGPEFLTYFNYEAQQDKSGLPNDRFSAERPEGSISTLTIQRTEQRDSAMYRCASSLPGRIGAETQYFGPGTRLLVL.

The rearrangement joins TRBV18 to TRBJ2-5; D gene uncertain. The germline V and J ends were trimmed by 3 bases and 5 bases, with 13 bases remaining between them. CDR3 length: 14 residues. The germline V gene encodes CDR1 KGHSH and CDR2 LQKENI. The CDR3 protein is CASSPRQPEETQYF. The DNA for the CDR3 is TGTGCCAGCTCACCCAGGCAGCCGGAGGAGACCCAGTACTTC.

The V gene is TRBV29-1, the J gene TRBJ2-6, with D perhaps matching TRBD1 (6 bases). The CDR3 runs to 14 residues. Trimming removed 6 bases from V and 0 bases from J, with 9 bases in between. Germline values: CDR1 SQVTM, CDR2 ANQGSEA. Here the CDR3 reads CSVPTGSGANVLTF. CDR3 nucleotides: TGCAGCGTCCCGACAGGCTCTGGGGCCAACGTCCTGACTTTC.

This chain links TRBV7-2 with TRBJ1-2; D gene unclear. Germline V gene data show CDR1 as SGHTA and CDR2 as FQGNSA. Deletions cut 6 bases from V and 8 bases from J, with 19 bases between. The CDR3 covers 14 residues. In DNA form, the CDR3 reads TGTGCCAGCAGGGTGTTTGCAGGCCTGGAAGGCTACACCTTC. It translates to CASRVFAGLEGYTF.

This clonotype was seen more than once but under ten times. The chain employs TRBV12-3 or TRBV12-4 and TRBJ2-5; TRBD1 is a possible D gene (5 bases). V lost 3 bases to trimming and J lost 7 bases, with 9 bases between them. CDR3 length: 12 amino acids. The DNA of the CDR3 is TGTGCCAGCAGTTTCCCCCAGGGGACCCAGTACTTC. Its protein is CASSFPQGTQYF.

This clonotype was counted between two and nine times. The V and J genes are TRBV14 and TRBJ2-2, with D hard to call. The V end was cut by 1 base, the J end by 6 bases, with 9 bases between. Per the germline V gene, CDR1 is SGHDN and CDR2 is FVKESK. The CDR3 consists of 14 residues. CDR3 in amino acids: CASSQVIPPGELFF. The CDR3 bases are TGTGCCAGCAGCCAAGTAATCCCACCCGGGGAGCTGTTTTTT.

The chain recombines TRBV2 with TRBJ2-7; the match to TRBD1 covers 8 bases. Trimming removed 6 bases from V and 3 bases from J; junction bases left unmatched: 10. The CDR3 totals 15 residues. Germline values: CDR1 SNHLY, CDR2 FYNNEI. CDR3 protein: CASRGRGQEFYEQYF. The DNA for the CDR3 is TGTGCCAGCAGGGGTCGGGGACAGGAATTCTACGAGCAGTACTTC.

The V and J genes are TRBV29-1 and TRBJ2-3, with 11 positions matching TRBD2. Germline V gene lookup returns CDR1 SQVTM and CDR2 ANQGSEA. This CDR3 contains 16 residues. Unmatched junction bases numbered 14, after V lost 8 bases and J lost 4 bases. CDR3 sequence reads: CSPGAASGRRADTQYF. The DNA for the CDR3 is TGCAGCCCTGGGGCGGCTAGCGGGAGGAGGGCAGATACGCAGTATTTT.